This T cell receptor (beta chain) was obtained from a study of CD8 T cells in ankylosing spondylitis. V lost 5 bases to trimming and J lost 4 bases; unmatched junction nucleotides: 10. The CDR3 extends over 15 amino acids. Looked up from germline, CDR1 is SEHNR and CDR2 is FQNEAQ (reference sequence). Study-wide points: Clones tied to disease were said to be significantly enriched in matched ankylosing spondylitis synovial fluid.

This clonotype was counted a few times. Its antigen is not identified. Quantitative 5'-RACE with molecular barcodes was used to make the TCR beta libraries. TCRdb re-called the 5' RACE reads through MiXCR, storing one row per CDR3 protein. The sample holds 350,000 to 450,000 distinct CDR3 sequences, 20% seen once. The sequenced sample consisted of blood, either unsorted or a sorted T cell fraction (not recorded which). The clonotype comes from a male donor with ankylosing spondylitis or in good health (not recorded which). The chain is built from TRBV7-9 and TRBJ2-7; 8 bases fit TRBD2. The CDR3 nucleotides read TGTGCCAGCAGCCCGACTAGCGATAGCCAATACGAGCAGTACTTC. Amino acid sequence: CASSPTSDSQYEQYF.